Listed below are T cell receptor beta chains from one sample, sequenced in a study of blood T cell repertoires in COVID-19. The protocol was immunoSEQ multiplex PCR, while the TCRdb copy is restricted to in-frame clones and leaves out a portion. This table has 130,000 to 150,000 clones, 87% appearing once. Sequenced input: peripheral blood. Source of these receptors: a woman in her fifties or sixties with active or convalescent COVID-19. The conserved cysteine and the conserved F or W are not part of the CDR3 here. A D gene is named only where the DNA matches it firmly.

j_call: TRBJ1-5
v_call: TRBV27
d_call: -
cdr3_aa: ASSLLFGANQPQH

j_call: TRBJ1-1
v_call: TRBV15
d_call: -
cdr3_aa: ATSRLTGSTVTEAF

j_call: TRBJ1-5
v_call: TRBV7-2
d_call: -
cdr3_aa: ASSFLDSPYQPQH

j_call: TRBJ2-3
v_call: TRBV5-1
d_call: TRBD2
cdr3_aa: ASGLAGPTRVDTQY

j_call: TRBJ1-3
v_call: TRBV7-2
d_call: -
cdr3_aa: ASSLAAQNSGNTIY

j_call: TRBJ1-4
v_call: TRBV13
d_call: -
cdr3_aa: ASSLDRYNEKLF

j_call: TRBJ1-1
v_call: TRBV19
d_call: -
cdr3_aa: ASSIQSGGLDAEAF

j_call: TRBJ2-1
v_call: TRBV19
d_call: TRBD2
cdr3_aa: ASTSGLSGSPF

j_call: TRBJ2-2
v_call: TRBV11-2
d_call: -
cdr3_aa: ASSLDGGSKHTGELF

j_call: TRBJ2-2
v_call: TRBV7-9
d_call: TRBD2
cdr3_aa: ASSTPSGTGTGELF

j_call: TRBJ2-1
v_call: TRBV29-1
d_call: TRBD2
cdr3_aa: SVEGLAGVYNEQF

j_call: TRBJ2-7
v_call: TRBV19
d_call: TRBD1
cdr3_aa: ASSRDRKYEQY

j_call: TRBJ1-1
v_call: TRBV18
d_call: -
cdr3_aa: ASSPPNLKIANTEAF

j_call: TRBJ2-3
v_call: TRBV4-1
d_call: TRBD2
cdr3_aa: ASSPRGLAGSDTQY

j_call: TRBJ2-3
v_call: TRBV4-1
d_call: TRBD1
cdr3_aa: ASSQVWPPGQGSTDTQY

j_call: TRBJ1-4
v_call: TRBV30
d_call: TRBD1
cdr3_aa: AWSSWVGQGYEKLF

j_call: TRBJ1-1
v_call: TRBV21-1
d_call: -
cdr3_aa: ASTLRTGQDS

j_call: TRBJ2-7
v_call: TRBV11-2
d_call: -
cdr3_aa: ASSLEGQRLFYEQY

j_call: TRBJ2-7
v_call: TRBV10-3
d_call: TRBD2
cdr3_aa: AIGLSGSSGEQY

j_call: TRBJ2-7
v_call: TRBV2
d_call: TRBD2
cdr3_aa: ASRESGGFSYEQY

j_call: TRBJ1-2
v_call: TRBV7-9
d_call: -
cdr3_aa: ASSLGGHRYGYT

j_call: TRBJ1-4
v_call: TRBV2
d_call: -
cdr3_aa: ASSGGRNEKLF

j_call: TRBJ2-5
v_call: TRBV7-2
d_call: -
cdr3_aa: ASSLGTRVEETQY

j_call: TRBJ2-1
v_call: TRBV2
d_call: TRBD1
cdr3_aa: ASRWGQGGNNEQF

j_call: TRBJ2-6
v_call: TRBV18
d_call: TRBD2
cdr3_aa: ASSPASGSSGANVLT

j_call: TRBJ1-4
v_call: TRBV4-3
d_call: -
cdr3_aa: ASSQELTAANEKLF

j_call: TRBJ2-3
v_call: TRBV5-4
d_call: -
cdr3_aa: ASSLTSLADTQY

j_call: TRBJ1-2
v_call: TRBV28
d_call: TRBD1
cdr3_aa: ASSSGQNYGYT

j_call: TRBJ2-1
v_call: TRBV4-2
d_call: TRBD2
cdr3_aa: ASSQLWTSGESSYNEQF